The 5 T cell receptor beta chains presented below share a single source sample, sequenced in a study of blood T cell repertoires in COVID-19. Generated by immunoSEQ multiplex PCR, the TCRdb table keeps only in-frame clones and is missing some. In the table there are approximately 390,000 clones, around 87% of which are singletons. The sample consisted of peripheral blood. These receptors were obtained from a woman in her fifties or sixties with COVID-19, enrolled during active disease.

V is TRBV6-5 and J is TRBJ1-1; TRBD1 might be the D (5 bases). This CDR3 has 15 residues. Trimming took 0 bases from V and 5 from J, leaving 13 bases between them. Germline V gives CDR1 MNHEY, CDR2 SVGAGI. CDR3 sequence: CASSYSSGGRTEAFF. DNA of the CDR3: TGTGCCAGCAGTTACTCGAGTGGGGGGAGGACTGAAGCTTTCTTT.

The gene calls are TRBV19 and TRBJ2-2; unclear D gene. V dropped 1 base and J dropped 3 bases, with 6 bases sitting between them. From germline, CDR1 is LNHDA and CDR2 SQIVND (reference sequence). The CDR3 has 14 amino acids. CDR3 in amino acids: CASSIVSDTGELFF. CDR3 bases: TGTGCCAGTAGTATAGTATCGGACACCGGGGAGCTGTTTTTT. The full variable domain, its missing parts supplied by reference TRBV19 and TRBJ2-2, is DGGITQSPKYLFRKEGQNVTLSCEQNLNHDAMYWYRQDPGQGLRLIYYSQIVNDFQKGDIAEGYSVSREKKESFPLTVTSAQKNPTAFYLCASSIVSDTGELFFGEGSRLTVL.

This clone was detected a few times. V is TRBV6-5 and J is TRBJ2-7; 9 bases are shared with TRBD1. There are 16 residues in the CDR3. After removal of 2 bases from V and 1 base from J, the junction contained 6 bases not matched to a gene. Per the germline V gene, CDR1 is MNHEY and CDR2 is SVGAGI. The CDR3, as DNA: TGTGCCAGCAGTTACACCGGGACAGGGACTTCCTACGAGCAGTACTTC. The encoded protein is CASSYTGTGTSYEQYF.

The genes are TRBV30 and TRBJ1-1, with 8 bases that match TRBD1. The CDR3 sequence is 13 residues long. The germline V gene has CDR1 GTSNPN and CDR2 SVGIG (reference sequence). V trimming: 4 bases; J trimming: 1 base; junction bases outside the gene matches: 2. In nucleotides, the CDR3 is TGTGCCTGGACCGACAGGGGGAACACTGAAGCTTTCTTT. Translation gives CAWTDRGNTEAFF.

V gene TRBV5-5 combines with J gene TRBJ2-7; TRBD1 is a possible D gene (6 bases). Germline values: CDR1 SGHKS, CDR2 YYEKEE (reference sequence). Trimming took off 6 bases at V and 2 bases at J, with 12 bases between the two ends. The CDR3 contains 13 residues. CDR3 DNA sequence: TGTGCCAGCACCAGGACAGCCCCCTACGAGCAGTACTTC. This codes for CASTRTAPYEQYF.